Below are 21 T cell receptor beta chains sequenced from a single sample in a study of cytomegalovirus exposure and HLA in healthy donors. PCR was performed using 60 Vbeta and 13 Jbeta primers. Some clones are missing from TCRdb's copy, which holds only in-frame ones; the method was immunoSEQ multiplex PCR. The repertoire has around 130,000 clones, roughly 69% of them found once; the top ten carry 2.9%. Sequencing was done on a sample of PBMCs. The receptors were sampled from a human donor in good health.

This rearrangement joins TRBV5-4 to TRBJ1-2, with 9 bases aligning to TRBD1. J was trimmed by 7 bases and V by 4 bases; bases with no gene match: 17. CDR3 length: 17 residues. Per the germline V gene, CDR1 is SGHNT and CDR2 is YYREEE (reference sequence). CDR3 residues: CASSRPGQGSSGAGYTF. For the CDR3, the DNA is TGTGCCAGCAGCAGACCGGGACAGGGTTCCTCTGGGGCTGGCTACACCTTC.

The gene calls are TRBV18 and TRBJ2-1; maybe TRBD2 (5 bases). Trimming left V 3 bases short and J 3 bases short, with 12 bases between. The CDR3 covers 15 residues. Looked up from germline, CDR1 is KGHSH and CDR2 is LQKENI. DNA of the CDR3: TGTGCCAGCTCACCTTTAGAGGGCTACTACAATGAGCAGTTCTTC. Protein sequence: CASSPLEGYYNEQFF.

The rearrangement uses TRBV5-1 and TRBJ2-5, with 10 bases identical to TRBD2. The assigned J gene may be wrong: the sequence end matches TRBJ2-7 better. Germline-derived CDR1 and CDR2 are SGHRS and YFSETQ. The CDR3 contains 14 residues. DNA of the CDR3: TGCGCCACCGCTCTAGCGGGAGTGTTGGACGAGCAGTACTTC. As protein: CATALAGVLDEQYF.

This chain joins TRBV5-1 and TRBJ2-3; 10 positions match TRBD2. Looked up from germline, CDR1 is SGHRS and CDR2 is YFSETQ. Trimming at V came to 4 bases and at J to 0 bases, leaving 5 bases not matched to a gene. The CDR3 spans 16 residues. CDR3 sequence (DNA): TGCGCCAGCAGCGGAGGACTAGCGGATAGCACAGATACGCAGTATTTT. Translation: CASSGGLADSTDTQYF.

This clone has more than one count but fewer than ten. The V and J genes are TRBV25-1 and TRBJ1-1, with TRBD1 matching over 7 bases. CDR3 length: 14 amino acids. Germline CDR1 reads MGHDK; CDR2 reads SYGVNS. J was trimmed by 0 bases and V by 6 bases; bases with no gene match: 4. For the CDR3, the DNA is TGTGCCAGCAGGGTGGGACAGATGAACACTGAAGCTTTCTTT. This sequence encodes CASRVGQMNTEAFF.

The chain links TRBV28 to TRBJ2-5; 8 bases are a match to TRBD1. V shed 7 bases and J 4 bases; nucleotides not matched to a gene: 11. CDR3 length: 15 amino acids. Germline values: CDR1 MDHEN, CDR2 SYDVKM. CDR3 residues: CASTSWQGAGETQYF. The CDR3 region has the DNA TGTGCCAGCACTTCCTGGCAGGGGGCAGGAGAGACCCAGTACTTC.

The chain uses TRBV14 and TRBJ1-1; a possible D gene is TRBD1 (6 bases). The CDR3 runs to 14 residues. Germline loops: CDR1 SGHDN, CDR2 FVKESK. Trimming removed 0 bases from V and 11 bases from J, with 16 bases in between. CDR3 region: CASSQEKTGRGAFF. CDR3 DNA: TGTGCCAGCAGCCAAGAAAAGACAGGCCGCGGGGCTTTCTTT.

The J gene is TRBJ2-2, the V gene TRBV11-2, with 7 positions matching TRBD2. Trimming took 3 bases from V and 5 from J; bases not matched to a gene: 6. Germline loops: CDR1 SGHAT, CDR2 FQNNGV. The CDR3 runs 15 residues. The CDR3 bases are TGTGCCAGCAGCTTGGTGACTAGCATAACCGGGGAGCTGTTTTTT. This sequence encodes CASSLVTSITGELFF.

The gene calls are TRBV7-2 and TRBJ2-3; TRBD2 matches at 12 bases. Per germline, CDR1 SGHTA and CDR2 FQGNSA. Unmatched junction bases numbered 8, after V lost 1 base and J lost 12 bases. This CDR3 region has 15 residues. CDR3 nucleotide sequence: TGTGCCAGCAGCTTAGGGGGACTAGCGGGTTCCAAACAGTATTTT. Its translation: CASSLGGLAGSKQYF.

The chain uses TRBV6-1 and TRBJ1-1, with 11 bases fitting TRBD1. V shed 6 bases, J shed 6 bases, and the junction held 9 bases outside the gene matches. Germline values: CDR1 MNHNS, CDR2 SASEGT. The CDR3 consists of 15 residues. The CDR3 region has the DNA TGTGCCAGCAGAGGGACAGGGGGTTCCAACTCTGAAGCTTTCTTT. It encodes CASRGTGGSNSEAFF.

The genes are TRBV5-1 and TRBJ2-1; 10 bases line up with TRBD2. The CDR3 spans 16 residues. In germline, CDR1 is SGHRS, CDR2 YFSETQ. The junction had 11 bases not matched to a gene; V was cut back by 4 bases and J by 7 bases. The chain's CDR3 is CASSQGTSVPKNEQFF. In DNA, the CDR3 is TGCGCCAGCAGCCAAGGGACTAGCGTCCCGAAAAATGAGCAGTTCTTC.

Only a few counts were recorded for this clone. V is TRBV10-3 and J is TRBJ1-1; D may be TRBD1 (5 bases). V lost 0 bases to trimming and J lost 6 bases, with 11 bases between them. Looked up from germline, CDR1 is ENHRY and CDR2 is SYGVKD. The CDR3 contains 14 residues. CDR3 nucleotide sequence: TGTGCCATCAGTGAGTCGATAGGGGTGGCTGAAGCTTTCTTT. Translating it yields CAISESIGVAEAFF.

The chain links TRBV5-8 to TRBJ2-3; 9 nucleotides align to TRBD2. Germline trimming cut 0 bases from V and 5 bases from J; bases unmatched to any gene: 10. The germline V gene has CDR1 SGHTS and CDR2 YDEGEE. CDR3 length equals 17 residues. The CDR3 loop reads CASSLGMAGGPRDTQYF. The CDR3 DNA follows: TGTGCCAGCAGCTTGGGAATGGCGGGGGGGCCTCGAGATACGCAGTATTTT.

V usage is TRBV29-1 and J usage is TRBJ2-2; D is unclear. Between the trimmed V and J ends, which lost 7 bases and 6 bases, there was a span of 9 bases. Germline assignment: CDR1 SQVTM and CDR2 ANQGSEA. CDR3 length equals 11 residues. CDR3 in DNA: TGCAGCGCCGAAACTGCCGGGGAGCTGTTTTTT. Translating it yields CSAETAGELFF.

This clone was observed a single time. The rearrangement joins TRBV19 to TRBJ2-7, with D uncertain. The CDR3 runs to 14 residues. Germline V gives CDR1 LNHDA, CDR2 SQIVND (reference sequence). V lost 7 bases and J lost 1, with 14 bases in between. The chain's CDR3 is CASTRRDGSYEQYF. The DNA for the CDR3 is TGTGCCAGTACCAGACGCGACGGGTCCTACGAGCAGTACTTC. Full variable domain (outside the CDR3, taken from reference TRBV19 and TRBJ2-7): DGGITQSPKYLFRKEGQNVTLSCEQNLNHDAMYWYRQDPGQGLRLIYYSQIVNDFQKGDIAEGYSVSREKKESFPLTVTSAQKNPTAFYLCASTRRDGSYEQYFGPGTRLTVT.

The chain is built from TRBV30 and TRBJ1-4; 8 nucleotides align to TRBD1. Germline assignment: CDR1 GTSNPN and CDR2 SVGIG (reference sequence). This CDR3 comprises 15 residues. V trimming: 4 bases; J trimming: 12 bases; junction bases outside the gene matches: 16. The CDR3 protein is CAWTQPDRVREELFF. CDR3 DNA: TGTGCCTGGACCCAGCCGGACAGGGTCAGGGAGGAACTGTTTTTT. Full variable domain (missing parts from reference TRBV30 and TRBJ1-4): SQTIHQWPATLVQPVGSPLSLECTVEGTSNPNLYWYRQAAGRGLQLLFYSVGIGQISSEVPQNLSASRPQDRQFILSSKKLLLSDSGFYLCAWTQPDRVREELFFGSGTQLSVL.

The chain links TRBV7-9 to TRBJ2-3; 12 positions match TRBD2. V dropped 3 bases and J dropped 0; count of bases not matched to a gene: 4. Looked up from germline, CDR1 is SEHNR and CDR2 is FQNEAQ (reference sequence). CDR3 size: 17 residues. CDR3 protein: CASSLVLAGGSTDTQYF. The CDR3 bases are TGTGCCAGCAGCTTGGTTCTAGCGGGAGGGAGCACAGATACGCAGTATTTT.

This chain joins TRBV25-1 and TRBJ1-2, with a possible D match to TRBD1 (5 bases). The CDR3 length is 14 residues. Germline CDR1 reads MGHDK; CDR2 reads SYGVNS. Trimming stripped 3 bases from V and 4 bases from J, with 12 bases between. CDR3 in amino acids: CASSERRQSYGYTF. Here the CDR3 DNA reads TGTGCCAGCAGTGAGCGGCGACAGAGCTATGGCTACACCTTC.

This rearrangement joins TRBV4-2 to TRBJ2-5; 10 positions agree with TRBD1. The germline V gene has CDR1 LGHNA and CDR2 YNFKEQ. Losses at the gene ends were 0 bases for V and 4 bases for J; bases not matched to a gene: 5. The CDR3 loop spans 16 amino acids. CDR3 in amino acids: CASSQERGQGRETQYF. In DNA, the CDR3 is TGTGCCAGCAGCCAAGAGAGGGGACAGGGGAGAGAGACCCAGTACTTC.

The rearrangement joins TRBV7-9 to TRBJ1-1; tentative D call: TRBD1 (6 bases). Germline assignment: CDR1 SEHNR and CDR2 FQNEAQ (reference sequence). The CDR3 covers 10 residues. The V and J ends lost 5 bases and 10 bases respectively, with 8 bases between them. CDR3 nucleotide sequence: TGTGCCAGCAGCCGGGACACAGCTTTCTTT. Protein sequence: CASSRDTAFF.

The chain is built from TRBV7-9 and TRBJ1-2; 7 nucleotides agree with TRBD1. Germline V CDR1 and CDR2: SEHNR, FQNEAQ (reference sequence). The J segment lost 4 bases and the V segment lost 1 base, leaving 9 bases of the junction unmatched. CDR3 length equals 16 residues. CDR3 bases: TGTGCCAGCAGCTTAGGTACAGCAGGGGGATTCTATGGCTACACCTTC. Its protein product is CASSLGTAGGFYGYTF.